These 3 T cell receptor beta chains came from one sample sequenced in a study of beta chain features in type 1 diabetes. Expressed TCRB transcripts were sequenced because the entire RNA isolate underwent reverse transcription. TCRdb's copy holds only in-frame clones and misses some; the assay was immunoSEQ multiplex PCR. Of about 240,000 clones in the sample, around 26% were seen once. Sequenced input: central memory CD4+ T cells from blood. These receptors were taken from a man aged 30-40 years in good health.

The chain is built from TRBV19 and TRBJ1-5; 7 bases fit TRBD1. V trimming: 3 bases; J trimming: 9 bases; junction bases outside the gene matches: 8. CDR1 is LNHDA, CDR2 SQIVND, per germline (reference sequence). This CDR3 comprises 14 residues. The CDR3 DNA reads TGTGCCAGTAGTATTAGGGACAGCTCGGGGCCCCAGCATTTT. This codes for CASSIRDSSGPQHF.

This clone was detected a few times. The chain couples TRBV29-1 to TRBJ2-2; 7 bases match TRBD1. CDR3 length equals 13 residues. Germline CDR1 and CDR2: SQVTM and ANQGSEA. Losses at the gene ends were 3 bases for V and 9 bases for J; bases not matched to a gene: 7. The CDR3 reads CSVDRQGDRELFF. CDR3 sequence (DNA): TGCAGCGTTGACCGCCAGGGGGACCGGGAGCTGTTTTTT.

CDR3 sequence reads: CASILQPTNYGYTF. The CDR3 DNA is TGTGCCAGCATTCTTCAGCCGACTAACTATGGCTACACCTTC. The chain recombines TRBV2 with TRBJ1-2; D is unresolved. V was shortened by 7 bases and J by 0 bases, with 12 bases between the two germline ends. CDR3 length equals 14 residues. Germline CDR1 SNHLY, CDR2 FYNNEI.